The 28 T cell receptor beta chains listed next were all sequenced from one sample in a study of cytomegalovirus exposure and HLA in healthy donors. Primers for the PCR totalled 60 Vbeta and 13 Jbeta. Clones were sequenced by immunoSEQ multiplex PCR, and TCRdb holds only the in-frame ones, with some missing. This sample carries 200,000 to 250,000 clones, roughly 81% of them seen once, and the ten largest clones take about 0.25%. Sequencing input: PBMCs. These receptors were obtained from a girl aged 2-10 years in good health and CMV-seronegative.

The rearrangement uses TRBV2 and TRBJ2-5; TRBD1 matches at 8 bases. Trimming took 6 bases from V and 10 from J; bases not matched to a gene: 13. This CDR3 spans 14 amino acids. Germline CDR1 SNHLY, CDR2 FYNNEI. CDR3 DNA sequence: TGTGCCAGCAGGGCAGGGGGCGTCGCGACGGACCAGTACTTC. Protein: CASRAGGVATDQYF.

This chain uses TRBV7-3 with TRBJ2-2, with D possibly being TRBD2 (6 bases). V lost 5 bases, J lost 1 base, and 14 bases lay in between. Germline lookup yields CDR1 SGHTA and CDR2 FQGTGA. This CDR3 region has 16 residues. CDR3 nucleotides: TGTGCCAGCAGCCTCTGGGGTAGCGGGAACACCGGGGAGCTGTTTTTT. Protein sequence: CASSLWGSGNTGELFF. The whole variable domain, remainder taken from reference TRBV7-3 and TRBJ2-2, is GAGVSQTPSNKVTEKGKYVELRCDPISGHTALYWYRQSLGQGPEFLIYFQGTGAADDSGLPNDRFFAVRPEGSVSTLKIQRTERGDSAVYLCASSLWGSGNTGELFFGEGSRLTVL.

The gene calls are TRBV7-3 and TRBJ1-1, with no clear D. CDR1 and CDR2 from the germline V gene are SGHTA and FQGTGA. V was trimmed by 2 bases and J by 2 bases, leaving 6 bases between them. This CDR3 spans 13 amino acids. CDR3 residues: CASSLVPNTEAFF. The CDR3 DNA follows: TGTGCCAGCAGCTTAGTTCCAAACACTGAAGCTTTCTTT.

The CDR3 reads CASSQWGHQETQYF. The CDR3, as DNA: TGTGCCAGCAGCCAGTGGGGGCACCAAGAGACCCAGTACTTC. The chain has TRBV6-1 and TRBJ2-5, with TRBD1 as a possible D gene (6 bases). The CDR3 totals 14 residues. The V gene's germline CDR1 is MNHNS and CDR2 SASEGT. V lost 6 bases, J lost 0 bases, and 11 bases lay in between.

This chain connects TRBV5-4 to TRBJ2-7; 12 nucleotides match TRBD2. Germline trimming cut 0 bases from V and 4 bases from J; bases unmatched to any gene: 5. CDR1 and CDR2 from the germline V gene are SGHNT and YYREEE (reference sequence). The CDR3 sequence is 16 residues long. The CDR3 is CASSLGTSGEGYEQYF. The CDR3 DNA sequence: TGTGCCAGCAGCTTGGGGACTAGCGGGGAGGGTTACGAGCAGTACTTC.

This chain connects TRBV27 to TRBJ1-2; D is perhaps TRBD1 (5 bases). Germline-derived CDR1 and CDR2 are MNHEY and SMNVEV (reference sequence). V was shortened by 2 bases and J by 3 bases, with 10 bases between the two germline ends. The CDR3 length is 14 residues. The CDR3 sequence: CASSLAGEDYGYTF. CDR3 nucleotide sequence: TGTGCCAGCAGTTTAGCGGGGGAGGACTATGGCTACACCTTC.

V and J are TRBV21-1 and TRBJ1-5; TRBD1, the table's D call, was not compared with the DNA. TRBV21-1 is termed a pseudogene. There are 15 residues in the CDR3. The CDR3 loop reads CASIPGQGGLRPQHF. The CDR3 coding sequence is TGTGCCAGCATCCCGGGACAGGGGGGTCTTCGGCCCCAGCATTTT.

The chain has TRBV19 and TRBJ2-1; 7 bases line up with TRBD2. Germline values: CDR1 LNHDA, CDR2 SQIVND (reference sequence). The CDR3 consists of 13 residues. V shed 1 base, J shed 6 bases, and the junction held 0 bases outside the gene matches. The CDR3 reads CASSIGTSNEQFF. CDR3 DNA sequence: TGTGCCAGTAGTATAGGGACTAGCAATGAGCAGTTCTTC.

This clone was seen a few times. The J gene is TRBJ2-7, the V gene TRBV21-1; the table's D call TRBD1 went unverified against the DNA. TRBV21-1 is a pseudogene segment. CDR3 length: 14 residues. CDR3 protein: CASSRDRRSYEQYF. The CDR3 DNA reads as TGTGCCAGCAGCCGGGACAGGCGCTCCTACGAGCAGTACTTC.

The CDR3 sequence: CASSLAGGGYGYTF. The DNA of the CDR3 is TGTGCCAGCAGCTTAGCAGGGGGTGGTTATGGCTACACCTTC. The rearrangement joins TRBV11-2 to TRBJ1-2, with 7 bases fitting TRBD1. The CDR3 is 14 amino acids. V trimming: 1 base; J trimming: 5 bases; junction bases outside the gene matches: 4. Germline V gene lookup returns CDR1 SGHAT and CDR2 FQNNGV. Variable domain in full (rest from reference TRBV11-2 and TRBJ1-2): EAGVAQSPRYKIIEKRQSVAFWCNPISGHATLYWYQQILGQGPKLLIQFQNNGVVDDSQLPKDRFSAERLKGVDSTLKIQPAKLEDSAVYLCASSLAGGGYGYTFGSGTRLTVV.

As for this clone: A much larger clone differs by one base, so this may be a read error. V and J are TRBV7-9 and TRBJ1-2; TRBD1 aligns across 8 bases. In germline, CDR1 is SEHNR, CDR2 FQNEAQ (reference sequence). CDR3 length: 13 amino acids. J was trimmed by 4 bases and V by 5 bases; bases with no gene match: 3. The CDR3 loop reads CASSADRAYGYTF. CDR3 coding DNA: TGTGCCAGCAGCGCGGACAGGGCCTATGGCTACACCTTC.

This chain links TRBV7-2 with TRBJ1-2; TRBD1 aligns across 7 bases. The CDR3 runs to 15 residues. Germline CDR1 is SGHTA and CDR2 is FQGNSA. J lost 0 bases, V lost 5 bases, and 6 bases had no gene match. The CDR3 protein is CASSRQGKANYGYTF. The CDR3, as DNA: TGTGCCAGCAGCCGACAGGGAAAAGCTAACTATGGCTACACCTTC.

The chain combines TRBV5-4 with TRBJ2-3; unclear D gene. V lost 0 bases, J lost 0 bases, and 11 bases lay in between. Per the germline V gene, CDR1 is SGHNT and CDR2 is YYREEE (reference sequence). The length of the CDR3 is 16 residues. The CDR3 DNA is TGTGCCAGCAGCTTGGTTACTGCACCTAGCACAGATACGCAGTATTTT. Translated, it gives CASSLVTAPSTDTQYF.

The chain combines TRBV5-1 with TRBJ2-1; 11 bases align to TRBD2. V shed 0 bases, J shed 10 bases, and the junction held 6 bases outside the gene matches. Germline V gene sequence: CDR1 SGHRS, CDR2 YFSETQ. CDR3 length: 15 residues. CDR3 DNA: TGCGCCAGCAGCTTGGAGCTAGCGGGGGGCTGGGAGCAGTTCTTC. Translation: CASSLELAGGWEQFF.

This clone has a single count. The chain couples TRBV2 to TRBJ2-5, with 7 positions matching TRBD1. The end of the DNA is better explained by TRBJ2-7, so the J call may be wrong. Germline V gene lookup returns CDR1 SNHLY and CDR2 FYNNEI. The CDR3 has 15 residues. Here the CDR3 DNA reads TGTGCCAGCAGTGTTGGACAGGCGAAATCCTACGAGCAGTACTTC. This translates into CASSVGQAKSYEQYF.

J is TRBJ1-6 and V is TRBV30; 9 positions match TRBD1. The length of the CDR3 is 15 residues. Germline V CDR1 and CDR2: GTSNPN, SVGIG (reference sequence). The ends lost 2 bases at V and 7 bases at J; junction bases unmatched: 6. The CDR3 nucleotides read TGTGCCTGGAGTCCCATGGGACAGGGAAATTCACCCCTCCACTTT. This encodes CAWSPMGQGNSPLHF.

The chain uses TRBV5-1 and TRBJ1-6; tentatively, D is TRBD1 (6 bases). Germline CDR1 is SGHRS and CDR2 is YFSETQ. V lost 5 bases, J lost 6 bases, and 12 bases lay in between. CDR3 length equals 14 residues. CDR3 coding DNA: TGCGCCAGCAGACCCGGACAGCTTAATTCACCCCTCCACTTT. Its protein product is CASRPGQLNSPLHF.

This chain joins TRBV30 and TRBJ2-7, with TRBD2 matching 13 bases. V was pared by 3 bases and J by 3 bases, with 2 bases of the junction left unmatched. The CDR3 extends over 14 amino acids. Germline CDR1 reads GTSNPN; CDR2 reads SVGIG (reference sequence). CDR3 sequence: CAWRGLAGHYEQYF. As DNA, the CDR3 is TGTGCCTGGAGGGGACTAGCGGGGCACTACGAGCAGTACTTC.

This chain uses TRBV19 with TRBJ1-1; D not certain. This CDR3 contains 13 residues. V gave up 4 bases and J gave up 1 base, with 7 bases separating them. Germline V gives CDR1 LNHDA, CDR2 SQIVND (reference sequence). CDR3 bases: TGTGCCAGTAGTAAAAGAGGGAACACTGAAGCTTTCTTT. Its protein is CASSKRGNTEAFF.

The chain couples TRBV15 to TRBJ2-7; 8 nucleotides align to TRBD2. The CDR3 runs to 14 residues. The junction had 7 bases not matched to a gene; V was cut back by 6 bases and J by 3 bases. CDR1 is LNHNV and CDR2 is YYDKDF in the germline V gene (reference sequence). The CDR3 DNA follows: TGTGCCACCAGGTTAAGCGGGGGCGTCTACGAGCAGTACTTC. This gives the protein CATRLSGGVYEQYF.

A note on this clone: Other DNA sequences from this sample encode an identical CDR3 as well. V is TRBV6-5 and J is TRBJ1-1, with a possible D match to TRBD1 (6 bases). This CDR3 spans 14 amino acids. Trimming shortened V by 5 bases and J by 0 bases, and 10 bases separated the two germline ends. The germline V gene has CDR1 MNHEY and CDR2 SVGAGI. The CDR3 protein is CASSPTGMNTEAFF. CDR3 DNA: TGTGCCAGCAGTCCGACAGGCATGAACACTGAAGCTTTCTTT.

CDR3: CASNSGGGPYNEQFF. CDR3 DNA: TGCGCCAGCAACTCCGGCGGGGGGCCCTACAATGAGCAGTTCTTC. The V gene is TRBV5-1, the J gene TRBJ2-1; 8 bases are shared with TRBD2. Losses at the gene ends were 6 bases for V and 2 bases for J; bases not matched to a gene: 7. CDR3 length equals 15 residues. Germline CDR1 is SGHRS and CDR2 is YFSETQ.

The chain is built from TRBV5-4 and TRBJ1-2, with TRBD1 as a possible D gene (6 bases). CDR3 length: 14 residues. Germline CDR1 SGHNT, CDR2 YYREEE (reference sequence). The germline V and J ends were trimmed by 0 bases and 4 bases, with 10 bases remaining between them. CDR3 loop: CASSLDRVSYGYTF. CDR3 DNA: TGTGCCAGCAGCTTGGACAGGGTTTCCTATGGCTACACCTTC.

The chain uses TRBV19 and TRBJ1-1; D is perhaps TRBD1 (6 bases). The CDR3 contains 13 residues. V was pared by 10 bases and J by 4 bases, with 16 bases between. The germline CDR1 and CDR2 sequences are LNHDA and SQIVND (reference sequence). The CDR3 DNA reads as TGTGCCATTCTCGACAGGTTGGGCACTGAAGCTTTCTTT. Its translation is CAILDRLGTEAFF.

The CDR3 loop reads CASSLFVTNEKLFF. CDR3 nucleotides: TGTGCCAGCAGTCTTTTCGTCACTAATGAAAAACTGTTTTTT. The genes are TRBV27 and TRBJ1-4; D is unclear. Looked up from germline, CDR1 is MNHEY and CDR2 is SMNVEV (reference sequence). CDR3 size: 14 residues. Trimming stripped 5 bases from V and 2 bases from J, with 9 bases between.

The chain links TRBV6-5 to TRBJ2-1; 8 bases map to TRBD1. After removal of 4 bases from V and 4 bases from J, the junction contained 6 bases not matched to a gene. Germline loops: CDR1 MNHEY, CDR2 SVGAGI. This CDR3 is built from 15 residues. The CDR3 loop reads CASSSDRAGYNEQFF. CDR3 DNA: TGTGCCAGCAGTTCGGACAGGGCGGGGTACAATGAGCAGTTCTTC.

This clone came up once. The rearrangement links TRBV5-6 to TRBJ2-5; the match to TRBD2 covers 7 bases. The V and J ends lost 2 bases and 1 base, in that order; junction bases with no gene match: 2. Per germline, CDR1 SGHDT and CDR2 YYEEEE. The CDR3 totals 14 residues. The CDR3 DNA reads TGTGCCAGCAGCTTCGGCGGGGGCCAAGAGACCCAGTACTTC. It specifies CASSFGGGQETQYF.

The rearrangement joins TRBV27 to TRBJ2-7; the match to TRBD2 covers 10 bases. CDR1 is MNHEY, CDR2 SMNVEV, per germline (reference sequence). The CDR3 length is 16 residues. The ends lost 5 bases at V and 5 bases at J; junction bases unmatched: 12. The chain's CDR3 is CASSPGGTSVGDEQYF. Here the CDR3 DNA reads TGTGCCAGCAGTCCGGGAGGGACTAGCGTCGGGGACGAGCAGTACTTC.